This TCR beta chain emerged from a study of T cell responses to AZD1222 COVID-19 vaccine. Study results and limitations: Unmutated regions of variants are reportedly targeted by nearly half of spike-specific TCRs.

Germline CDR1 and CDR2: LGHDT and YNNKEL (reference sequence). The CDR3 sequence is 15 residues long. Unmatched junction bases numbered 5, after V lost 1 base and J lost 5 bases. Assay used: immunoSEQ multiplex PCR; TCRdb lists only in-frame clones, some missing. The table lists 85,000 to 90,000 clones, about 92% of them singletons, with 2.5% to 3.5% in the top ten. With respect to this clone: Its antigen is unknown.

The receptor was isolated from an adult in good health. The gene calls are TRBV3-1 (or the pseudogene TRBV3-2) and TRBJ1-5, with TRBD1 identical over 7 bases. The specimen was peripheral blood, collected on day 0 of AZD1222 vaccination. The CDR3 DNA reads as TGTGCCAGCAGCCAAGTGGCAGGGGGTGATCAGCCCCAGCATTTT. Protein product: CASSQVAGGDQPQHF.